This is a list of T cell receptor beta chains from one sample in a study of blood T cell repertoires in COVID-19. Method: immunoSEQ multiplex PCR; TCRdb's copy keeps in-frame clones and lacks some. In the table there are fewer than 65,000 clones, approximately 80% of which are singletons. The sample taken for sequencing was peripheral blood. The source of these receptors is a man aged 25 to 40 with COVID-19, enrolled during active disease. The CDR3 runs from the conserved cysteine through the conserved F or W. A D gene is named only where the DNA matches it firmly. Size is stated for part of the rows, as once, few or many counts, or as a class when the clone is expanded.

>14|TRBJ2-7|TRBV6-5|NA|TRBD1
CASSHRQGACEQYF
TGTGCCAGCAGTCATAGACAGGGGGCTTGCGAGCAGTACTTC
>14|TRBJ2-7|TRBV11-2|NA|NA
CASSSRRGHYEQYF
TGTGCCAGCAGCTCCAGGAGGGGGCACTACGAGCAGTACTTC
>14|TRBJ1-1|TRBV5-1|NA|NA
CASSLGPGNTEAFF
TGCGCCAGCAGCTTGGGGCCAGGGAACACTGAAGCTTTCTTT
>13|TRBJ2-1|TRBV13|NA|TRBD2
CASSLGTSGEQFF
TGTGCCAGCAGCTTAGGGACTAGCGGCGAGCAGTTCTTC
>16|TRBJ1-2|TRBV10-3|NA|TRBD1
CATWGGGTGAVYGYTF
TGTGCCACATGGGGTGGCGGGACAGGGGCGGTCTATGGCTACACCTTC
>15|TRBJ2-6|TRBV24-1|NA|NA
CATSDPDSGANVLTF
TGTGCCACCAGTGATCCAGACTCTGGGGCCAACGTCCTGACTTTC
>16|TRBJ2-7|TRBV18|NA|NA
CASSPGGRRGRGEQYF
TGTGCCAGCTCACCAGGAGGCCGTCGTGGGCGGGGCGAGCAGTACTTC
>18|TRBJ2-2|TRBV19|NA|TRBD1
CASSIDDRLGQGTGELFF
TGTGCCAGTAGTATAGACGACCGCCTCGGACAGGGGACCGGGGAGCTGTTTTTT
>15|TRBJ2-5|TRBV18|NA|NA
CASSPSNTRQETQYF
TGTGCCAGCTCACCCTCTAACACCAGGCAAGAGACCCAGTACTTC
>14|TRBJ2-7|TRBV6-5|once|TRBD1
CASSKQGGSYEQYF
TGTGCCAGCAGCAAACAGGGGGGATCCTACGAGCAGTACTTC
>14|TRBJ1-2|TRBV7-2|few|NA
CASSRGTPHGGYTF
TGTGCCAGCAGCCGCGGGACCCCACATGGAGGCTACACCTTC
>14|TRBJ1-1|TRBV28|NA|NA
CASSLEGWFREAFF
TGTGCCAGCAGTTTAGAGGGTTGGTTCCGGGAAGCTTTCTTT
>15|TRBJ2-1|TRBV6-4|NA|TRBD1
CASTPSSGGYNEQFF
TGTGCCAGCACCCCGTCGTCAGGGGGTTACAATGAGCAGTTCTTC
>14|TRBJ1-1|TRBV27|NA|NA
CASSPSGFNTEAFF
TGTGCCAGCAGTCCAAGCGGCTTTAACACTGAAGCTTTCTTT
>17|TRBJ2-2|TRBV7-2|NA|NA
CASSFSSVGVRTGELFF
TGTGCCAGCAGCTTTTCCTCGGTGGGAGTCCGCACCGGGGAGCTGTTTTTT
>14|TRBJ1-4|TRBV30|NA|NA
CAWSSPAGREKLFF
TGTGCCTGGAGTTCCCCGGCAGGGCGTGAAAAACTGTTTTTT
>12|TRBJ1-1|TRBV6-5|NA|NA
CASSPPESPAFF
TGTGCCAGCAGCCCACCCGAGTCTCCAGCTTTCTTT
>14|TRBJ1-2|TRBV2|NA|NA
CASSPRVFIDGYTF
TGTGCCAGCAGTCCTCGGGTGTTCATAGATGGCTACACCTTC
>14|TRBJ1-4|TRBV19|few|TRBD1
CASRTGRTNEKLFF
TGTGCCAGTAGGACAGGGCGGACTAATGAAAAACTGTTTTTT
>14|TRBJ1-4|TRBV30|NA|NA
CAWSVLGVNEKLFF
TGTGCCTGGAGTGTACTCGGGGTAAATGAAAAACTGTTTTTT
>14|TRBJ1-1|TRBV5-6|NA|NA
CASSRGDVNTEAFF
TGTGCCAGCTCTCGCGGGGACGTGAACACTGAAGCTTTCTTT
>12|TRBJ1-5|TRBV30|NA|NA
CAWGYSNQPQHF
TGTGCCTGGGGTTATAGCAATCAGCCCCAGCATTTT
>14|TRBJ2-7|TRBV11-2|NA|NA
CASSLDSPGGEQYF
TGTGCCAGCAGCTTAGATTCGCCCGGGGGCGAGCAGTACTTC
>13|TRBJ1-2|TRBV27|NA|NA
CASSWGVGYGYTF
TGTGCCAGCAGTTGGGGGGTTGGGTATGGCTACACCTTC
>13|TRBJ1-2|TRBV28|NA|NA
CASGRGGGYGYTF
TGTGCCAGCGGCCGGGGAGGGGGCTATGGCTACACCTTC
>16|TRBJ2-3|TRBV27|NA|NA
CASSLSTLHRADTQYF
TGTGCCAGCAGTTTATCGACCCTCCACAGGGCAGATACGCAGTATTTT
>12|TRBJ2-1|TRBV9|NA|NA
CASSDHRGEQFF
TGTGCCAGCAGCGACCACCGGGGTGAGCAGTTCTTC
>13|TRBJ1-2|TRBV6-5|NA|NA
CASSYSRGDGYTF
TGTGCCAGCAGTTACTCACGGGGGGACGGCTACACCTTC
>15|TRBJ1-5|TRBV5-5|NA|NA
CASSLAWTDNQPQHF
TGTGCCAGCAGCTTGGCCTGGACAGACAACCAGCCCCAGCATTTT
>13|TRBJ1-1|TRBV6-5|NA|TRBD1
CASRQGSRTEAFF
TGTGCCAGCAGACAGGGGAGTAGGACTGAAGCTTTCTTT
>15|TRBJ2-1|TRBV2|NA|NA
CASSEEGSSYNEQFF
TGTGCCAGCAGTGAGGAGGGGAGCTCCTACAATGAGCAGTTCTTC
>17|TRBJ2-3|TRBV6-7|NA|TRBD2
CASTAPLGTSGTDTQYF
TGTGCCAGCACCGCTCCCCTCGGGACTAGCGGGACAGATACGCAGTATTTT
>14|TRBJ2-1|TRBV9|NA|TRBD2
CASSSGLAYNEQFF
TGTGCCAGCAGCTCGGGACTAGCGTACAATGAGCAGTTCTTC
>14|TRBJ2-7|TRBV6-1|NA|TRBD2
CASSDSGSSYEQYF
TGTGCCAGCAGTGATAGCGGGAGCTCCTACGAGCAGTACTTC
>11|TRBJ2-3|TRBV6-5|NA|NA
CASSSTDTQYF
TGTGCCAGCAGCTCGACAGATACGCAGTATTTT
>15|TRBJ2-1|TRBV30|NA|TRBD2
CAWSRGAGDYNEQFF
TGTGCCTGGAGTAGAGGAGCGGGAGACTACAATGAGCAGTTCTTC
>15|TRBJ2-7|TRBV7-2|NA|NA
CASSLVFRGSYEQYF
TGTGCCAGCAGCTTAGTCTTTAGGGGTTCCTACGAGCAGTACTTC
>15|TRBJ1-1|TRBV7-6|once|TRBD1
CASSDETGGNTEAFF
TGTGCCAGCAGCGACGAGACAGGGGGCAACACTGAAGCTTTCTTT
>11|TRBJ2-7|TRBV28|NA|NA
CASSVENEQYF
TGTGCCAGCAGTGTCGAGAACGAGCAGTACTTC
>13|TRBJ1-2|TRBV3-1/TRBV3-2|few|TRBD1
CASSPTGNYGYTF
TGTGCCAGCAGCCCGACAGGGAATTATGGCTACACCTTC
>14|TRBJ2-2|TRBV9|once|NA
CASTQGSYTGELFF
TGTGCCAGCACCCAGGGGTCGTACACCGGGGAGCTGTTTTTT
>13|TRBJ1-5|TRBV19|once|NA
CASTSSFGQPQHF
TGTGCCAGTACTTCAAGTTTCGGGCAGCCCCAGCATTTT
>15|TRBJ1-4|TRBV6-5|NA|TRBD1
CASSFDRGSSEKLFF
TGTGCCAGCAGTTTCGACAGGGGATCAAGTGAAAAACTGTTTTTT
>15|TRBJ1-4|TRBV5-6|NA|NA
CASSFRQRIPEKLFF
TGTGCCAGCAGCTTCAGACAGAGGATTCCTGAAAAACTGTTTTTT
>11|TRBJ2-3|TRBV20-1|once|NA
CSAVERFTQYF
TGCAGTGCGGTTGAGAGGTTTACGCAGTATTTT
>12|TRBJ2-5|TRBV24-1|NA|NA
CATRAAQETQYF
TGTGCCACGCGAGCCGCCCAAGAGACCCAGTACTTC
>16|TRBJ1-1|TRBV19|NA|NA
CASSEGLTGFGTEAFF
TGTGCCAGTAGTGAGGGTCTAACAGGGTTTGGCACTGAAGCTTTCTTT
>12|TRBJ1-2|TRBV3-1/TRBV3-2|few|NA
CASSLDSYGYTF
TGTGCCAGCAGCCTCGACAGCTATGGCTACACCTTC
>13|TRBJ1-2|TRBV27|NA|NA
CASSLERGGGYTF
TGTGCCAGCAGTTTAGAGAGGGGGGGTGGCTACACCTTC
>14|TRBJ1-1|TRBV9|NA|NA
CASSPHSRETEAFF
TGTGCCAGCAGCCCCCACAGTCGGGAAACTGAAGCTTTCTTT
>13|TRBJ1-5|TRBV4-1|NA|NA
CASSQWGVQPQHF
TGCGCCAGCAGCCAATGGGGAGTACAGCCCCAGCATTTT
>12|TRBJ1-2|TRBV7-9|NA|NA
CASRWGVDGYTF
TGTGCCAGCCGCTGGGGGGTGGATGGCTACACCTTC
>16|TRBJ2-7|TRBV6-1|NA|TRBD1
CASSEIPGQGAYEQYF
TGTGCCAGCAGTGAAATCCCGGGACAGGGGGCCTACGAGCAGTACTTC
>12|TRBJ2-1|TRBV11-2|NA|NA
CASSLVRNEQFF
TGTGCCAGCAGCTTAGTCAGGAATGAGCAGTTCTTC